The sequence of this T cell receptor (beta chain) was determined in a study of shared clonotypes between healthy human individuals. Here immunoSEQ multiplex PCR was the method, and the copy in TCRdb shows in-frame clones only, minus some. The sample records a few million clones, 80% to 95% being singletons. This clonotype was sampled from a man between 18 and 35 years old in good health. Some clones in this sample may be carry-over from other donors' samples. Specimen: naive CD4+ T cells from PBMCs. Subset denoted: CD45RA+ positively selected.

CDR3 sequence: CASSLEGGPNVLTF. The CDR3, as DNA: TGTGCCAGCAGCTTGGAGGGGGGACCCAACGTCCTGACTTTC. This chain connects TRBV7-3 to TRBJ2-6; the D call may be TRBD1 or TRBD2 (6 bases each). This CDR3 comprises 14 residues. The germline V gene has CDR1 SGHTA and CDR2 FQGTGA. The V and J ends lost 3 bases and 8 bases respectively, with 11 bases between them.